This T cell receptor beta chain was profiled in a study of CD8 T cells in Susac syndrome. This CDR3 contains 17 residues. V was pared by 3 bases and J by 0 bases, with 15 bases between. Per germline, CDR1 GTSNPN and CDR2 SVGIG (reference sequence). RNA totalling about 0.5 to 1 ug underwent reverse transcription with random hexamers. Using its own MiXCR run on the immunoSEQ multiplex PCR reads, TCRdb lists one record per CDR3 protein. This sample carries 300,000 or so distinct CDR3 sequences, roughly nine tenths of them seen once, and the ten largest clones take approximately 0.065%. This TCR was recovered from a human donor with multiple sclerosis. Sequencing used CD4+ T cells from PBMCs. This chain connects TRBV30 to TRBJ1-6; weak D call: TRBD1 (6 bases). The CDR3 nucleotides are TGTGCCTGGAGCCGGGACACGGGGAGCTCCTATAATTCACCCCTCCACTTT. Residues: CAWSRDTGSSYNSPLHF.